Here is one T cell receptor beta chain with its context. Its matching antigen is unknown. The CDR3 sequence is 13 residues long. V lost 4 bases to trimming and J lost 8 bases, with 14 bases between them. CDR1 is SNHLY and CDR2 is FYNNEI in the germline V gene. These data are taken from a study of blood T cells in healthy people across ages. Then a second PCR, running roughly 7 to 11 cycles, was carried out with a sample-barcoded 5' primer and a J-beta primer mix. Each cDNA molecule carried a tag from a template-switch adaptor that contained 12 random nucleotides. One entry per CDR3 protein, called by TCRdb with MiXCR from the 5' RACE reads. Among 910,000 or so distinct CDR3 sequences listed, roughly half were seen once. Each donor had around 11 milliliters of peripheral blood drawn. Per sample, a minimum of 6.5 million PBMCs were isolated. Study-wide results and caveats: A greater number of naive CD4+ cells and higher diversity distinguished long-lived donors from aged donors.

This sequence originates from a woman aged 55-70 years in good health. The chain employs TRBV2 and TRBJ1-2, with no clear D. Source material: blood. The CDR3 protein is CASSGTASGGYTF. CDR3 DNA sequence: TGTGCCAGCAGTGGGACTGCCTCTGGGGGCTACACCTTC.